Listed below are T cell receptor beta chains from one sample, sequenced in a study of shared clonotypes between healthy human individuals. TCRdb's table, derived via immunoSEQ multiplex PCR, lists solely in-frame clones and lacks some. The sample consists of hundreds of thousands of clones, 60% to 80% of them appearing once. Specimen: memory CD4+ T cells sorted from blood. Receptors were obtained from a woman aged 25-40 years in good health. CDR3s include the opening cysteine and the closing phenylalanine or tryptophan. Each record gives: D gene, CDR3 length, J gene, clone size, V gene, CDR3 DNA, CDR3 protein. The D gene is left open where the match is weak. A row's size may be missing; if present it is once, few, many or a size class.

>NA|17|TRBJ2-7|NA|TRBV12-5
TGTGCTAGTGGTAAAACGAGGACTCCGCCTAACTCCTACGAGCAGTACTTC
CASGKTRTPPNSYEQYF
>NA|13|TRBJ1-3|many|TRBV7-9
TGTGCCAGCAGCTTAGTTGAGGGAAACACCATATATTTT
CASSLVEGNTIYF
>NA|15|TRBJ2-3|NA|TRBV9
TGTGCCAGCAGCGTAGCAGCAGGCCGCACAGATACGCAGTATTTT
CASSVAAGRTDTQYF
>NA|14|TRBJ1-3|NA|TRBV19
TGTGCCAGTACCCCCTCCAGCTCTGGAAACACCATATATTTT
CASTPSSSGNTIYF
>NA|18|TRBJ1-5|NA|TRBV28
TGTGCCAGCAGTTTTTGGGGGCGCGGGGGAGGTCTTGGTCAGCCCCAGCATTTT
CASSFWGRGGGLGQPQHF
>TRBD1|14|TRBJ2-7|NA|TRBV6-6
TGTGCCAGCAGTTACTCCGGGACAGCTCAGAGGCTGTACTTC
CASSYSGTAQRLYF
>TRBD1|12|TRBJ2-2|NA|TRBV2
TGTGCCAGCAAACAGGGGAACGGGGAGCTGTTTTTT
CASKQGNGELFF
>NA|14|TRBJ2-7|NA|TRBV19
TGTGCCAGTAGTATTCAGGGATTAATCGACGAGCAGTACTTC
CASSIQGLIDEQYF
>TRBD1|14|TRBJ1-2|NA|TRBV5-6
TGTGCCAGCAGCTTCCAGGGACAGGGGCATGGCTACACCTTC
CASSFQGQGHGYTF
>NA|14|TRBJ2-7|many|TRBV25-1
TGTGCCAGCAGTCTGGGGGACCGAAGCTACGAGCAGTACTTC
CASSLGDRSYEQYF
>TRBD1|15|TRBJ2-5|NA|TRBV28
TGTGCCAGCAGTTTAATTCAGGGACAGGCGGAGACCCAGTACTTC
CASSLIQGQAETQYF
>NA|15|TRBJ1-4|NA|TRBV7-8
TGTGCCAGCAGCTCACCTGGATGGGATCGTGAAAAACTGTTTTTT
CASSSPGWDREKLFF
>NA|13|TRBJ2-3|NA|TRBV11-3
TGTGCCAGCAGGGGTTTGGCAGCAGATACGCAGTATTTT
CASRGLAADTQYF
>NA|17|TRBJ1-2|NA|TRBV10-1
TGCGCCAGCAGTGAGTCGACCGCACAGACTACTGGCTATGGCTACACCTTC
CASSESTAQTTGYGYTF
>NA|12|TRBJ1-1|few|TRBV7-9
TGTGCCAGCAGCTTGACATTACAACCGGCTTTCTTT
CASSLTLQPAFF
>NA|14|TRBJ1-1|NA|TRBV5-5
TGTGCCAGCAGCTTCGGGTCCTTGAACACTGAAGCTTTCTTT
CASSFGSLNTEAFF
>TRBD1|15|TRBJ1-2|NA|TRBV7-9
TGTGCCAGCAGCCACGGACAGGGGGCTAACTATGGCTACACCTTC
CASSHGQGANYGYTF
>TRBD1|14|TRBJ1-5|NA|TRBV28
TGTGCCAGCAGTCCGACAGGGCCGGTTCAGCCCCAGCATTTT
CASSPTGPVQPQHF
>TRBD2|15|TRBJ2-3|NA|TRBV10-3
TGTGCCATCAGGAAGACTAGCGGCTTCACAGATACGCAGTATTTT
CAIRKTSGFTDTQYF
>TRBD2|15|TRBJ2-1|NA|TRBV11-3
TGTGCCAGCAGCACTGGACTAGCGGGAGTCAATGAGCAGTTCTTC
CASSTGLAGVNEQFF
>NA|13|TRBJ1-1|NA|TRBV6-1
TGTGCCAGCAGTGAACAAGGGGTCACTGAAGCTTTCTTT
CASSEQGVTEAFF
>NA|13|TRBJ2-2|NA|TRBV2
TGTGCCAGCAGTGCACGGGAGACCGGGGAGCTGTTTTTT
CASSARETGELFF
>NA|14|TRBJ2-7|few|TRBV14
TGTGCCAGCAGCCAAGCGGTTCGGCGGTACGAGCAGTACTTC
CASSQAVRRYEQYF
>TRBD1|13|TRBJ1-1|NA|TRBV19
TGTGCCAGTAGTACCTCGGGACAGGGTTTAGCTTTCTTT
CASSTSGQGLAFF
>NA|16|TRBJ1-5|NA|TRBV30
TGTGCCTGGTCGACAGCGGGGCCCTATAGCAATCAGCCCCAGCATTTT
CAWSTAGPYSNQPQHF
>NA|13|TRBJ2-2|NA|TRBV7-9
TGTGCCAGCAGCCTGGTTCACACCGGGGAGCTGTTTTTT
CASSLVHTGELFF